This TCR beta chain was captured by sequencing in a study of T-cell reconstitution after alpha-beta-depleted transplantation in children. Study-wide results and caveats: Once a year had passed after transplant, T-cell counts and diversity came mostly from newly produced T cells.

Germline V CDR1 and CDR2: LNHNV, YYDKDF (reference sequence). Trimming took off 4 bases at V and 7 bases at J, with 10 bases between the two ends. This CDR3 comprises 12 residues. A library of TCRbeta sequences, prepared with unique molecular identifiers, was generated. MiXCR, run by TCRdb on the PCR reads, gives a single entry per CDR3 protein. The top ten hold roughly 4.8% of the sample, which has about 200,000 distinct CDR3 sequences, roughly 6.3% seen once. This clonotype was counted at least ten times. What it binds is unknown. This clonotype was obtained from a girl less than two years old with combined immunodeficiency, due to receive a stem cell transplant. The chain links TRBV15 to TRBJ1-2; D not resolved. The specimen was PBMCs, collected before TCRalphabeta/CD19-depleted stem cell transplant. CDR3 nucleotides: TGTGCCACCAGCACCGGGCCGGGTGGCTACACCTTC. Encoded protein: CATSTGPGGYTF.